These T cell receptor beta chains were read from a single sample in a study of cytomegalovirus exposure and HLA in healthy donors. Data came from immunoSEQ multiplex PCR; TCRdb stores just in-frame clones and leaves some out. The sample includes some 150,000 clones, 75% to 80% of them seen just once. Sequencing used PBMCs. Receptors were obtained from a male donor in good health and CMV-seronegative. CDR3s include the opening cysteine and the closing phenylalanine or tryptophan. D genes are given only for firm matches. A clone size is listed for some rows: how often the clone was seen (once, few, many), or a class if it is expanded.

j_call clone_size cdr3_length d_call v_call cdr3_aa cdr3_nt
TRBJ2-1 - 15 TRBD1 TRBV11-2 CASSSGQGSYNEQFF TGTGCCAGCAGCTCGGGACAGGGCTCCTACAATGAGCAGTTCTTC
TRBJ1-5 - 15 TRBD1 TRBV12-5 CASSTGQGNNQPQHF TGTGCTAGCAGTACGGGACAGGGCAACAATCAGCCCCAGCATTTT
TRBJ2-1 - 14 TRBD2 TRBV27 CARTKREKYNEQFF TGTGCCAGGACTAAGCGGGAGAAATACAATGAGCAGTTCTTC
TRBJ2-6 - 18 TRBD1 TRBV5-1 CASSRYLQGASGANVLTF TGCGCCAGCAGCCGGTACCTACAGGGGGCATCTGGGGCCAACGTCCTGACTTTC
TRBJ1-6 few 15 - TRBV19 CASSIVTVDNSPLHF TGTGCCAGTAGTATTGTTACAGTGGATAATTCACCCCTCCACTTT
TRBJ1-2 - 15 TRBD1 TRBV5-4 CASSTRDRGHYGYTF TGTGCCAGCAGCACCCGGGACAGGGGACACTATGGCTACACCTTC
TRBJ1-2 - 15 TRBD1 TRBV29-1 CSVPSGWTGDGGYTF TGCAGCGTACCATCAGGATGGACAGGGGATGGGGGCTACACCTTC
TRBJ1-2 - 14 TRBD1 TRBV4-1 CASSQAGGDYGYTF TGCGCCAGCAGCCAGGCAGGGGGCGACTATGGCTACACCTTC
TRBJ2-1 - 15 TRBD2 TRBV6-4 CASSGLAGGGNEQFF TGTGCCAGCAGTGGATTAGCGGGGGGAGGCAATGAGCAGTTCTTC
TRBJ1-5 - 16 - TRBV7-2 CASSLKRGSSNQPQHF TGTGCCAGCAGCTTAAAGAGGGGGTCGAGCAATCAGCCCCAGCATTTT
TRBJ1-1 - 13 - TRBV5-1 CASSLFGAGGAFF TGCGCCAGCAGCTTGTTCGGGGCTGGAGGGGCTTTCTTT
TRBJ2-3 - 17 TRBD1 TRBV7-9 CASSPRRDREGTDTQYF TGTGCCAGCAGCCCCCGAAGGGACAGGGAGGGAACAGATACGCAGTATTTT
TRBJ2-1 - 14 - TRBV29-1 CSARAGSSYNEQFF TGCAGCGCCCGGGCGGGATCATCCTACAATGAGCAGTTCTTC
TRBJ2-1 - 16 - TRBV7-7 CASSLATASSYNEQFF TGTGCCAGCAGCTTAGCGACAGCAAGCTCCTACAATGAGCAGTTCTTC
TRBJ2-3 - 12 - TRBV7-9 CSSSLSTDTQYF TGTTCCAGCAGCCTTAGCACAGATACGCAGTATTTT
TRBJ1-2 - 14 TRBD1 TRBV9 CASSARQGNYGYTF TGTGCCAGCAGCGCCCGACAGGGGAACTATGGCTACACCTTC
TRBJ2-7 few 15 TRBD2 TRBV5-6 CASREVAGGSYEQYF TGTGCCAGCAGGGAGGTAGCGGGAGGCTCCTACGAGCAGTACTTC
TRBJ2-2 - 15 - TRBV5-1 CASSLGDTNTGELFF TGCGCCAGCAGCTTGGGAGATACGAACACCGGGGAGCTGTTTTTT
TRBJ1-1 - 13 TRBD1 TRBV7-9 CASRGTGKTEAFF TGTGCCAGCAGAGGGACAGGGAAGACTGAAGCTTTCTTT
TRBJ1-1 - 15 - TRBV6-1 CASSGGDLMNTEAFF TGTGCCAGCAGTGGAGGAGACCTCATGAACACTGAAGCTTTCTTT
TRBJ2-1 - 15 TRBD2 TRBV7-6 CASSSLAGAGDEQFF TGTGCCAGCAGCTCACTAGCGGGGGCCGGGGATGAGCAGTTCTTC
TRBJ1-1 few 12 - TRBV29-1 CSGTSGNTEAFF TGCAGCGGCACCTCAGGGAACACTGAAGCTTTCTTT
TRBJ2-7 - 14 - TRBV7-9 CASSLTGATYEQYF TGTGCCAGCAGCTTAACAGGCGCTACCTACGAGCAGTACTTC
TRBJ2-2 - 13 TRBD1 TRBV29-1 CSVGQGAPGELFF TGCAGCGTTGGACAGGGGGCGCCCGGGGAGCTGTTTTTT
TRBJ1-1 - 14 TRBD1 TRBV27 CATRQGGGYTEAFF TGTGCCACCAGACAGGGGGGCGGCTACACTGAAGCTTTCTTT
TRBJ1-6 - 15 - TRBV9 CASSGQDTGDSPLHF TGTGCCAGCAGCGGCCAGGACACGGGTGATTCACCCCTCCACTTT
TRBJ2-1 few 15 - TRBV9 CASSAGGQEYNEQFF TGTGCCAGCAGCGCGGGGGGACAGGAGTACAATGAGCAGTTCTTC
TRBJ2-3 - 15 - TRBV7-6 CASSLDSDYTDTQYF TGTGCCAGCAGCTTGGATTCGGACTACACAGATACGCAGTATTTT
TRBJ1-2 - 14 - TRBV6-5 CASSREISNYGYTF TGTGCCAGCAGTCGCGAGATTTCTAACTATGGCTACACCTTC
TRBJ1-2 - 15 TRBD1 TRBV6-5 CASSRPGQGWYGYTF TGTGCCAGCAGTCGACCGGGACAGGGGTGGTATGGCTACACCTTC
TRBJ1-3 - 17 TRBD1 TRBV19 CASSPGQALGSGNTIYF TGTGCCAGTAGTCCGGGACAGGCCCTGGGCTCTGGAAACACCATATATTTT
TRBJ2-7 once 12 - TRBV6-5 CASSYSLYEQYF TGTGCCAGCAGTTACAGCCTCTACGAGCAGTACTTC
TRBJ1-5 - 15 TRBD1 TRBV12-5 CASGLRSGGNQPQHF TGTGCTAGTGGTTTGCGGTCAGGGGGAAATCAGCCCCAGCATTTT
TRBJ1-4 - 15 TRBD1 TRBV7-8 CASSYRGQDNEKLFF TGTGCCAGCAGCTACAGGGGGCAGGATAATGAAAAACTGTTTTTT
TRBJ1-1 - 14 TRBD1 TRBV6-6 CASSPGTGGTEAFF TGTGCCAGCAGTCCTGGGACAGGAGGGACTGAAGCTTTCTTT
TRBJ2-1 - 14 TRBD1 TRBV5-1 CASSLGTGGNEQFF TGCGCCAGCAGCTTGGGGACAGGGGGCAATGAGCAGTTCTTC
TRBJ1-3 - 18 TRBD1 TRBV4-1 CASSQGLGQVAEGNTIYF TGCGCCAGCAGCCAAGGGCTGGGACAGGTCGCTGAAGGAAACACCATATATTTT
TRBJ2-1 - 15 TRBD2 TRBV7-9 CASSLGREDNNEQFF TGTGCCAGCAGTCTCGGCCGGGAGGACAACAATGAGCAGTTCTTC
TRBJ1-5 - 15 TRBD1 TRBV6-7 CASSYLGQEYQPQHF TGTGCCAGCAGTTACCTGGGACAGGAGTATCAGCCCCAGCATTTT
TRBJ1-1 - 15 TRBD1 TRBV6-1 CASKPRDRGSTEAFF TGTGCCAGCAAACCCAGGGACAGGGGGAGCACTGAAGCTTTCTTT
TRBJ1-6 few 15 - TRBV28 CASRAQGAHNSPLHF TGTGCCAGCAGAGCACAGGGAGCCCATAATTCACCCCTCCACTTT
TRBJ2-2 - 16 - TRBV7-2 CASSLFRGTNTGELFF TGTGCCAGCAGCTTATTCCGCGGGACGAACACCGGGGAGCTGTTTTTT
TRBJ2-1 - 11 - TRBV20-1 CSATPADEQFF TGCAGTGCTACCCCGGCGGATGAGCAGTTCTTC
TRBJ2-7 - 13 - TRBV7-9 CSSSSTSSYEQYF TGTTCCAGCAGCTCAACGAGCTCCTACGAGCAGTACTTC
TRBJ2-7 - 15 - TRBV6-1 CASSEPDRLRYEQYF TGTGCCAGCAGTGAACCCGACAGGCTTCGTTACGAGCAGTACTTC
TRBJ2-1 - 15 TRBD2 TRBV7-3 CASSLGLAGTVEQFF TGTGCCAGCAGCCTCGGACTAGCGGGAACGGTTGAGCAGTTCTTC
TRBJ2-7 once 14 - TRBV19 CASSTSSGYYEQYF TGTGCCAGTAGTACCTCAAGCGGGTACTACGAGCAGTACTTC
TRBJ1-5 - 14 TRBD1 TRBV5-1 CASSLQGAGQPQHF TGCGCCAGCAGCTTACAGGGGGCAGGTCAGCCCCAGCATTTT
TRBJ2-2 - 16 TRBD1 TRBV9 CASSARQGGNAGELFF TGTGCCAGCAGCGCCCGACAGGGGGGGAATGCCGGGGAGCTGTTTTTT
TRBJ2-2 - 16 TRBD2 TRBV4-3 CASSQGSGRDTGELFF TGCGCCAGCAGCCAAGGCAGCGGGAGGGACACCGGGGAGCTGTTTTTT
TRBJ2-7 once 14 - TRBV18 CASSPPREPYEQYF TGTGCCAGCTCACCACCCCGGGAACCCTACGAGCAGTACTTC
TRBJ1-4 - 13 - TRBV27 CASSFRTNEKLFF TGTGCCAGCAGTTTCCGGACTAATGAAAAACTGTTTTTT
TRBJ2-3 - 18 TRBD2 TRBV7-9 CSSSLELRASGRSDTQYF TGTTCCAGCAGCTTAGAGCTGAGAGCTAGCGGGAGGTCAGATACGCAGTATTTT
TRBJ1-5 - 14 - TRBV9 CASSGGTLDQPQHF TGTGCCAGCAGCGGCGGGACTCTTGATCAGCCCCAGCATTTT
TRBJ1-4 - 13 TRBD1 TRBV7-2 CASRTGGNEKLFF TGTGCCAGCCGGACAGGGGGTAATGAAAAACTGTTTTTT